One and the same sample provided the 14 T cell receptor beta chains below, sequenced in a study of blood T cell repertoires in COVID-19. Assay: immunoSEQ multiplex PCR; the TCRdb copy retains only in-frame clones and omits some. This sample carries around 150,000 clones, 75% to 85% of them seen once, and the ten largest clones take about 6%. Material for sequencing was PBMCs or T cells enriched from blood (not recorded which). These receptors all come from a man in his forties or fifties who had recovered from COVID-19.

This rearrangement joins TRBV5-1 to TRBJ1-1; D possibly corresponds to TRBD1 (5 bases). V lost 1 base and J 1 base, leaving 5 bases between the germline ends. The CDR3 spans 13 residues. Germline CDR1 and CDR2: SGHRS and YFSETQ. CDR3 residues: CASSLTGNTEAFF. CDR3 nucleotide sequence: TGCGCCAGCAGCTTGACAGGGAACACTGAAGCTTTCTTT.

The chain links TRBV7-9 to TRBJ1-2, with unresolved D. This CDR3 is 15 amino acids long. Germline values: CDR1 SEHNR, CDR2 FQNEAQ (reference sequence). V gave up 1 base and J gave up 5 bases, with 14 bases separating them. For the CDR3, the DNA is TGTGCCAGCAGCTTAGGAGGAGACCTGGTTTATGGCTACACCTTC. As protein: CASSLGGDLVYGYTF.

The rearrangement uses TRBV6-6 and TRBJ1-2, with D possibly being TRBD1 (5 bases). Germline CDR1 and CDR2: MNHNY and SVGAGI (reference sequence). The ends were cut back, 10 bases at V and 0 bases at J, with 12 bases in the middle. This CDR3 is built from 13 residues. CDR3 in DNA: TGTGCCACCCCAAAGGGGACTAACTATGGCTACACCTTC. Translating gives CATPKGTNYGYTF.

V is TRBV19 and J is TRBJ2-1; tentatively, D is TRBD1 (5 bases). The CDR3 has 13 amino acids. CDR1 is LNHDA and CDR2 is SQIVND in the germline V gene (reference sequence). The ends were cut back, 5 bases at V and 6 bases at J, with 11 bases in the middle. The CDR3 sequence: CASSQLGPNEQFF. CDR3 DNA sequence: TGTGCCAGTAGTCAACTGGGGCCCAATGAGCAGTTCTTC. Combining the CDR3 with reference TRBV19 and TRBJ2-1 gives the whole variable domain DGGITQSPKYLFRKEGQNVTLSCEQNLNHDAMYWYRQDPGQGLRLIYYSQIVNDFQKGDIAEGYSVSREKKESFPLTVTSAQKNPTAFYLCASSQLGPNEQFFGPGTRLTVL.

The genes are TRBV24-1 and TRBJ2-5; 7 bases align to TRBD2. Germline V lookup: CDR1 KGHDR, CDR2 SFDVKD. The J segment lost 1 base and the V segment lost 4 bases, leaving 5 bases of the junction unmatched. The CDR3 has 15 residues. CDR3 DNA sequence: TGTGCCACCAGTGAACTGACTAGCAGCCAAGAGACCCAGTACTTC. Translation gives CATSELTSSQETQYF.

The V call is TRBV11-2, the J call TRBJ2-3; D is unclear. The V end lost 2 bases, the J end lost 6 bases, and 6 bases lay between the germline ends. This CDR3 is built from 12 residues. Germline values: CDR1 SGHAT, CDR2 FQNNGV. CDR3 nucleotide sequence: TGTGCCAGCAGCTTATTACGGGATACGCAGTATTTT. Residues: CASSLLRDTQYF.

This CDR3 is CASSPRDRNTGELFF. The CDR3 nucleotides are TGTGCCAGCAGTCCCCGGGACAGAAACACCGGGGAGCTGTTTTTT. The V call is TRBV21-1, the J call TRBJ2-2; the table calls TRBD1, which could not be checked here. TRBV21-1 is an annotated pseudogene. This CDR3 region has 15 residues.

This chain links TRBV6-8 with TRBJ2-7, with D unclear. Trimming took off 4 bases at V and 0 bases at J, with 16 bases between the two ends. This CDR3 has 16 residues. Germline V CDR1 and CDR2: MNHGY, SAAAGT. CDR3: CASSCPRVSFSYEQYV. The CDR3 nucleotides read TGTGCCAGCAGTTGCCCTCGGGTCTCATTCTCCTACGAGCAGTACGTC.

The chain employs TRBV29-1 and TRBJ1-1; D gene ambiguous. V lost 6 bases and J 0 bases, leaving 11 bases between the germline ends. Germline V CDR1 and CDR2: SQVTM, ANQGSEA. The CDR3 contains 13 residues. In DNA form, the CDR3 reads TGCAGCGTCGGGAGGGCCTTGAACACTGAAGCTTTCTTT. Protein product: CSVGRALNTEAFF.

For the CDR3, the DNA is TGTGCCAGCAGCCCCCCCGGGGAAGGGCACACTGAAGCTTTCTTT. Translation: CASSPPGEGHTEAFF. The chain combines TRBV5-4 with TRBJ1-1; no firm D call. Trimming removed 4 bases from V and 3 bases from J, with 16 bases in between. Germline lookup yields CDR1 SGHNT and CDR2 YYREEE (reference sequence). CDR3 length: 15 amino acids.

This clone occurred once. V gene TRBV30 combines with J gene TRBJ1-6; D remains ambiguous. Deletions cut 0 bases from V and 6 bases from J, with 12 bases between. The CDR3 length is 15 residues. Per germline, CDR1 GTSNPN and CDR2 SVGIG (reference sequence). The DNA for the CDR3 is TGTGCCTGGAGTGTGGGTAGACAACCTAATTCACCCCTCCACTTT. As protein: CAWSVGRQPNSPLHF. Based on the CDR3 plus reference TRBV30 and TRBJ1-6, the full variable domain is SQTIHQWPATLVQPVGSPLSLECTVEGTSNPNLYWYRQAAGRGLQLLFYSVGIGQISSEVPQNLSASRPQDRQFILSSKKLLLSDSGFYLCAWSVGRQPNSPLHFGNGTRLTVT.

The J gene is TRBJ2-7, the V gene TRBV27; 8 positions match TRBD1. There are 18 residues in the CDR3. Germline V gene sequence: CDR1 MNHEY, CDR2 SMNVEV (reference sequence). V dropped 5 bases and J dropped 0; count of bases not matched to a gene: 15. CDR3 sequence (DNA): TGTGCCAGCAGTCTCCTTGGGGGACAGGCACCTCACTCCTACGAGCAGTACTTC. Residues: CASSLLGGQAPHSYEQYF.

The rearrangement uses TRBV3-1 (or the pseudogene TRBV3-2) and TRBJ1-2; D not certain. V was cut by 6 bases and J by 8 bases, with 19 bases left in between. Germline V lookup: CDR1 LGHDT, CDR2 YNNKEL (reference sequence). This CDR3 comprises 14 residues. Here the CDR3 reads CASSFTEGKAGYTF. As DNA, the CDR3 is TGTGCCAGCAGTTTTACAGAGGGAAAGGCCGGCTACACCTTC.

The chain links TRBV6-6 to TRBJ1-5, with 7 bases that match TRBD1. Germline lookup yields CDR1 MNHNY and CDR2 SVGAGI (reference sequence). The V gene end was trimmed by 2 bases and the J gene end by 2 bases; junction bases not matched to a gene: 0. This CDR3 has 14 residues. This CDR3 is CASSYQGGNQPQHF. CDR3 in DNA: TGTGCCAGCAGTTACCAGGGGGGCAATCAGCCCCAGCATTTT.